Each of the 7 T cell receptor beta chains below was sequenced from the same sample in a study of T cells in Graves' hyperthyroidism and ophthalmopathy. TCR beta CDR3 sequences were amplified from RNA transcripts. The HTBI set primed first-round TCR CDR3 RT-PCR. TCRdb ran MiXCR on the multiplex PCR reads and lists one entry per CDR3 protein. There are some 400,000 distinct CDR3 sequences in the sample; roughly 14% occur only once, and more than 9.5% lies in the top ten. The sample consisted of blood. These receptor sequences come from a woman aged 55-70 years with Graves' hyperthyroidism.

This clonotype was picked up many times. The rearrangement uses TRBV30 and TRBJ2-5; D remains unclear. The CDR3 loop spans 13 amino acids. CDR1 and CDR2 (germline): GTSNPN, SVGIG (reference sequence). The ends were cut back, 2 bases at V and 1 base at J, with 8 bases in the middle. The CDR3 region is CAWSRSGQETQYF. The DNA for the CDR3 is TGTGCCTGGAGTAGGTCGGGCCAAGAGACCCAGTACTTC.

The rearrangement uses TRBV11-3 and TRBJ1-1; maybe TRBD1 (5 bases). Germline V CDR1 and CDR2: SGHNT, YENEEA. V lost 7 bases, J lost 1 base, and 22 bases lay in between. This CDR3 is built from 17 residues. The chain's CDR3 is CASTFRDVPSSNTEAFF. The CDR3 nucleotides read TGTGCCAGCACATTCAGGGACGTCCCCTCCTCGAACACTGAAGCTTTCTTT.

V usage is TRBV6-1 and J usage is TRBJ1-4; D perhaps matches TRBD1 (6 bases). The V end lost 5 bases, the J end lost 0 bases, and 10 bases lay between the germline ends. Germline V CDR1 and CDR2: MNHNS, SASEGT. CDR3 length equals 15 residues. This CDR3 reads CASSPGVTTNEKLFF. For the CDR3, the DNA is TGTGCCAGCAGTCCAGGGGTCACAACTAATGAAAAACTGTTTTTT.

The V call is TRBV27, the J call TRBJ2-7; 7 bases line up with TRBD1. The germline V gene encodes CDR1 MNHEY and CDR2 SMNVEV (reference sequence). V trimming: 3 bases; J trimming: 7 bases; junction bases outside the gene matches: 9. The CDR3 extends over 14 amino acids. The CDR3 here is CASSLYATDREQYF. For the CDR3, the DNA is TGTGCCAGCAGTTTGTACGCTACGGACAGGGAGCAGTACTTC.

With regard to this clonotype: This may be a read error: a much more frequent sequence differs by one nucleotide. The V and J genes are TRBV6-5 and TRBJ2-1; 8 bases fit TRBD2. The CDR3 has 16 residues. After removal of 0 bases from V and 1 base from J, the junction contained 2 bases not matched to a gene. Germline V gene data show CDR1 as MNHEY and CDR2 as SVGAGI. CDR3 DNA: TGTGCCAGCAGTTACTCGACTAGCGAGTCCTACAATGAGCAGTTCTTC. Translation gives CASSYSTSESYNEQFF.

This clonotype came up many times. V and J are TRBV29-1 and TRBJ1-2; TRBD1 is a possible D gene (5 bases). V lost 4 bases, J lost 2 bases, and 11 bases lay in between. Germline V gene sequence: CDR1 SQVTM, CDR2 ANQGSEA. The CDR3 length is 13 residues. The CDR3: CSVGEGQNYGYTF. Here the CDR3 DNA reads TGCAGCGTTGGTGAGGGGCAGAACTATGGCTACACCTTC. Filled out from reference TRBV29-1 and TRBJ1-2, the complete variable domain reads SAVISQKPSRDICQRGTSLTIQCQVDSQVTMMFWYRQQPGQSLTLIATANQGSEATYESGFVIDKFPISRPNLTFSTLTVSNMSPEDSSIYLCSVGEGQNYGYTFGSGTRLTVV.

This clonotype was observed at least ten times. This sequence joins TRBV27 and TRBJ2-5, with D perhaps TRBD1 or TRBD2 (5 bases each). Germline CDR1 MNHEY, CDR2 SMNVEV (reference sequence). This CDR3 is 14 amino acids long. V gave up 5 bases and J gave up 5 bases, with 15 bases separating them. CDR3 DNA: TGTGCCAGCAGTCCCCCGGGACCGCGGGAGACCCAGTACTTC. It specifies CASSPPGPRETQYF.